The next 21 T cell receptor beta chains were all read from a single sample in a study of T cells in tuberculosis. Only in-frame clones appear in the TCRdb table, and some are missing; sequencing was by immunoSEQ multiplex PCR. Found here are about 30,000 clones, around 91% of them singletons; the top ten hold approximately 6.6%. The specimen sequenced was PBMCs. The source of these receptors is a donor aged 10-30 years with latent tuberculosis or without tuberculosis infection.

The genes are TRBV27 and TRBJ2-7; TRBD2 aligns across 9 bases. CDR3 size: 16 residues. Looked up from germline, CDR1 is MNHEY and CDR2 is SMNVEV (reference sequence). The junction had 8 bases not matched to a gene; V was cut back by 5 bases and J by 0 bases. The chain's CDR3 is CASSPRAGGLSYEQYF. Written as DNA, the CDR3 is TGTGCCAGCAGTCCCCGGGCGGGAGGGCTCTCCTACGAGCAGTACTTC.

This sequence joins TRBV15 and TRBJ2-7; perhaps TRBD2 as D (6 bases). This CDR3 spans 12 amino acids. Per the germline V gene, CDR1 is LNHNV and CDR2 is YYDKDF (reference sequence). V was clipped by 1 base and J by 7 bases, with 8 bases between them. The CDR3 DNA reads TGTGCCACCAGCAGAGTTGCGGGGGAGCAGTACTTC. Protein sequence: CATSRVAGEQYF.

The V call is TRBV13, the J call TRBJ2-5; the match to TRBD2 covers 7 bases. CDR3 length: 15 residues. V shed 3 bases and J 2 bases; nucleotides not matched to a gene: 6. Per germline, CDR1 PRHDT and CDR2 FYEKMQ (reference sequence). Here the CDR3 DNA reads TGTGCCAGCAGCTTTAGGACTAGTTCACAAGAGACCCAGTACTTC. Residues: CASSFRTSSQETQYF.

The genes are TRBV9 and TRBJ2-5; D unresolved. CDR3 length: 14 amino acids. CDR1 is SGDLS and CDR2 is YYNGEE in the germline V gene. V was shortened by 0 bases and J by 2 bases, with 8 bases between the two germline ends. The CDR3 bases are TGTGCCAGCAGCGTAGGCGCCCTACAAGAGACCCAGTACTTC. As protein: CASSVGALQETQYF.

The chain's CDR3 is CASRLGDRVNYGYTF. In DNA form, the CDR3 reads TGTGCCAGTAGACTAGGGGACAGGGTCAACTATGGCTACACCTTC. The rearrangement links TRBV19 to TRBJ1-2; TRBD1 matches 9 bases. The CDR3 runs 15 residues. With V trimmed by 6 bases and J by 2 bases, 7 bases remained unmatched. The germline V gene has CDR1 LNHDA and CDR2 SQIVND (reference sequence).

This clone was detected only a few times. The chain links TRBV19 to TRBJ1-2; 8 bases agree with TRBD1. The V segment lost 7 bases and the J segment 8 bases; nucleotides outside the gene matches: 6. This CDR3 is built from 12 residues. Germline CDR1 is LNHDA and CDR2 is SQIVND (reference sequence). The DNA for the CDR3 is TGTGCCAGTATTCAGGGGGCGGACGGCTACACCTTC. Amino acid sequence: CASIQGADGYTF.

As DNA, the CDR3 is TGCGCCAGCAGCTTGGGCGGGCAGGGCAATCAGCCCCAGCATTTT. This translates into CASSLGGQGNQPQHF. V and J are TRBV5-1 and TRBJ1-5; D is unclear. The CDR3 length is 15 residues. Germline values: CDR1 SGHRS, CDR2 YFSETQ. V was clipped by 0 bases and J by 2 bases, with 9 bases between them.

This clone was counted between two and nine times. V usage is TRBV10-3 and J usage is TRBJ1-3; a possible D gene is TRBD1 (5 bases). The CDR3 runs 15 residues. V was pared by 7 bases and J by 9 bases, with 22 bases between. The germline CDR1 and CDR2 sequences are ENHRY and SYGVKD. The CDR3 coding sequence is TGTGCCATCAATCAGGCACAGGAACTTCAGGGCACCATATATTTT. Its translation is CAINQAQELQGTIYF.

The rearrangement links TRBV6-1 to TRBJ2-7; the D is unclear. CDR1 and CDR2 (germline): MNHNS, SASEGT. The CDR3 is made up of 14 amino acids. V was trimmed by 5 bases and J by 5 bases, leaving 16 bases between them. The CDR3 region is CASSKGLTRDEQYF. In DNA, the CDR3 is TGTGCCAGCAGTAAAGGGTTGACCCGGGACGAGCAGTACTTC.

The chain couples TRBV13 to TRBJ2-1; 9 bases map to TRBD2. Germline CDR1 is PRHDT and CDR2 is FYEKMQ (reference sequence). The CDR3 has 18 residues. J lost 10 bases, V lost 5 bases, and 21 bases had no gene match. This CDR3 is CASSPILGLALDSGEQFF. For the CDR3, the DNA is TGTGCCAGCAGCCCGATCCTCGGACTAGCGTTGGATTCGGGAGAGCAGTTCTTC.

The chain carries TRBV2 and TRBJ2-1; TRBD2 aligns across 14 bases. The CDR3 is 15 residues long. Unmatched junction bases numbered 7, after V lost 6 bases and J lost 9 bases. Germline assignment: CDR1 SNHLY and CDR2 FYNNEI. The CDR3 reads CASSPTSGGAGEQFF. In DNA, the CDR3 is TGTGCCAGCAGCCCGACTAGCGGGGGGGCTGGTGAGCAGTTCTTC.

This clone was counted once. The chain employs TRBV7-6 and TRBJ2-1, with D maybe TRBD2 (6 bases). V dropped 4 bases and J dropped 4 bases, with 17 bases sitting between them. The CDR3 is 16 residues long. The germline V gene encodes CDR1 SGHVS and CDR2 FNYEAQ. CDR3 sequence: CASSSLAIKAYNEQFF. DNA of the CDR3: TGTGCCAGCAGCTCCCTAGCGATTAAAGCATACAATGAGCAGTTCTTC.

The chain has TRBV29-1 and TRBJ1-2, with a weak D call TRBD1 (6 bases). The CDR3 has 13 residues. The germline V gene encodes CDR1 SQVTM and CDR2 ANQGSEA. The V gene lost 7 bases and the J gene lost 2 bases, with 14 bases spanning the gap. The CDR3 is CSAGRGLNYGYTF. Written as DNA, the CDR3 is TGCAGCGCTGGCAGGGGATTAAACTATGGCTACACCTTC.

The sample holds a few counts of this clone. The chain carries TRBV7-9 and TRBJ2-7; D remains ambiguous. The V gene's germline CDR1 is SEHNR and CDR2 FQNEAQ (reference sequence). V lost 5 bases to trimming and J lost 0 bases, with 2 bases between them. The CDR3 covers 11 residues. CDR3 nucleotide sequence: TGTGCCAGCAGCCGCTCCTACGAGCAGTACTTC. It translates to CASSRSYEQYF. Based on the CDR3 plus reference TRBV7-9 and TRBJ2-7, the full variable domain is DTGVSQNPRHKITKRGQNVTFRCDPISEHNRLYWYRQTLGQGPEFLTYFQNEAQLEKSRLLSDRFSAERPKGSFSTLEIQRTEQGDSAMYLCASSRSYEQYFGPGTRLTVT.

The chain recombines TRBV29-1 with TRBJ2-3; 11 bases map to TRBD2. From germline, CDR1 is SQVTM and CDR2 ANQGSEA. CDR3 size: 15 residues. The ends lost 6 bases at V and 0 bases at J; junction bases unmatched: 5. CDR3 DNA: TGCAGCGTGTACCTAGCGGGGGGAAGCACAGATACGCAGTATTTT. Translation: CSVYLAGGSTDTQYF.

This clone occurred once. V gene TRBV2 combines with J gene TRBJ2-2; 10 bases fit TRBD2. Germline lookup yields CDR1 SNHLY and CDR2 FYNNEI. Trimming at V came to 6 bases and at J to 6 bases, leaving 7 bases not matched to a gene. The CDR3 extends over 15 amino acids. CDR3 region: CASSPSGGAPGELFF. CDR3 DNA: TGTGCCAGCAGCCCGAGCGGGGGGGCTCCCGGGGAGCTGTTTTTT.

This clone turned up a few times. The rearrangement uses TRBV28 and TRBJ2-3; TRBD2 matches 13 bases. J was trimmed by 7 bases and V by 8 bases; bases with no gene match: 15. The length of the CDR3 is 17 residues. CDR1 and CDR2 (germline): MDHEN, SYDVKM. DNA for the CDR3: TGTGCCAGCTCTACTACTAGCGGGGGGGCCGACCTGAATACGCAGTATTTT. Translated, it gives CASSTTSGGADLNTQYF. The full variable domain, rest sourced from reference TRBV28 and TRBJ2-3, is DVKVTQSSRYLVKRTGEKVFLECVQDMDHENMFWYRQDPGLGLRLIYFSYDVKMKEKGDIPEGYSVSREKKERFSLILESASTNQTSMYLCASSTTSGGADLNTQYFGPGTRLTVL.

This sequence joins TRBV2 and TRBJ1-2, with D possibly TRBD1 on 5 matching bases. Germline V CDR1 and CDR2: SNHLY, FYNNEI. Trimming shortened V by 6 bases and J by 2 bases, and 16 bases separated the two germline ends. The CDR3 length is 15 residues. For the CDR3, the DNA is TGTGCCAGCAGGGGGGAGGCGGTTGCGAACTATGGCTACACCTTC. Amino acid sequence: CASRGEAVANYGYTF. Looking up the rest from reference TRBV2 and TRBJ1-2 gives the full variable domain: EPEVTQTPSHQVTQMGQEVILRCVPISNHLYFYWYRQILGQKVEFLVSFYNNEISEKSEIFDDQFSVERPDGSNFTLKIRSTKLEDSAMYFCASRGEAVANYGYTFGSGTRLTVV.

This chain uses TRBV6-1 with TRBJ2-1; TRBD2 aligns across 15 bases. CDR3 length: 15 residues. CDR1 and CDR2 (germline): MNHNS, SASEGT. V lost 1 base, J lost 9 bases, and 1 base stayed unmatched. CDR3 in amino acids: CASSEGTSGGAEQFF. The DNA for the CDR3 is TGTGCCAGCAGTGAAGGGACTAGCGGGGGGGCTGAGCAGTTCTTC.

This clone showed up just once. The rearrangement joins TRBV19 to TRBJ2-1; D may be TRBD1 (6 bases). Germline CDR1 LNHDA, CDR2 SQIVND (reference sequence). V lost 4 bases, J lost 0 bases, and 7 bases lay in between. The CDR3 runs to 14 residues. The CDR3 nucleotides are TGTGCCAGTAGTAAGACAGGCTCCTACAATGAGCAGTTCTTC. This sequence encodes CASSKTGSYNEQFF.

This sequence joins TRBV2 and TRBJ2-1; 11 bases map to TRBD2. CDR3 length equals 15 residues. With 2 bases clipped from V and 9 bases from J, the junction kept 6 bases outside the gene matches. CDR1 and CDR2 (germline): SNHLY, FYNNEI. CDR3 sequence (DNA): TGTGCCAGCAGTGAAATTCTAGCGGGGGGAGGTGAGCAGTTCTTC. Its translation is CASSEILAGGGEQFF.